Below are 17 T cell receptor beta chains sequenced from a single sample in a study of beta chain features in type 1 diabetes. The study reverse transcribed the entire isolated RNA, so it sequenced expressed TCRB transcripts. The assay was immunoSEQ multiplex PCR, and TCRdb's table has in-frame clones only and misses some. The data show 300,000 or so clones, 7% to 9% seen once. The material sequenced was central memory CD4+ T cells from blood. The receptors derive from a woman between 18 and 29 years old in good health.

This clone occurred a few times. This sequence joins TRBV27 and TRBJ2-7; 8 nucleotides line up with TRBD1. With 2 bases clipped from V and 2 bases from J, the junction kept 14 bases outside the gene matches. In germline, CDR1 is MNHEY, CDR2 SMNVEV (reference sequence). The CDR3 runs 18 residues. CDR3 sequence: CASSLRGQATITTYEQYF. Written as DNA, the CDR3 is TGTGCCAGCAGTTTACGGGGACAGGCAACAATTACGACCTACGAGCAGTACTTC.

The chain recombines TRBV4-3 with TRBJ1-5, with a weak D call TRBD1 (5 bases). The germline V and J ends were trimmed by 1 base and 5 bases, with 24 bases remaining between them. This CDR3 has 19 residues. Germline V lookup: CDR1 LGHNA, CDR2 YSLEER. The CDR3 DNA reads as TGCGCCAGCAGCCAAGGGGCCGAGCGAGCAGGGCGTAAAGATCAGCCCCAGCATTTT. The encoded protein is CASSQGAERAGRKDQPQHF.

The CDR3 nucleotides read TGTGCCAGCCAGGCTTCCACTACCCAGAAGTCTGGAAACACCATATATTTT. This translates into CASQASTTQKSGNTIYF. The gene calls are TRBV25-1 and TRBJ1-3; D remains unclear. V lost 8 bases to trimming and J lost 1 base, with 21 bases between them. Germline CDR1 is MGHDK and CDR2 is SYGVNS. This CDR3 region has 17 residues.

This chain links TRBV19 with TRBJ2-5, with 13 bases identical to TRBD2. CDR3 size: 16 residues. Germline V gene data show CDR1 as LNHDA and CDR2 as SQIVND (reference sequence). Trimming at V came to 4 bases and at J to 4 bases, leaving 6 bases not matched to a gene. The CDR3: CASSRGLAGAPETQYF. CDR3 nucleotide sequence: TGTGCCAGTAGTAGAGGACTAGCGGGAGCCCCAGAGACCCAGTACTTC.

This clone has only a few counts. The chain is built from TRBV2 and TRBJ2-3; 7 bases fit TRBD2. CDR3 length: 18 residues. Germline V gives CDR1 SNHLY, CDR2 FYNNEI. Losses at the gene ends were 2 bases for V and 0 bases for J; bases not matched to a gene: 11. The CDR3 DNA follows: TGTGCCAGCAGTGAAACCGCCCTACTAGCGTCGAGCACAGATACGCAGTATTTT. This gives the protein CASSETALLASSTDTQYF. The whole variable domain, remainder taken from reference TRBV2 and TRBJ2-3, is EPEVTQTPSHQVTQMGQEVILRCVPISNHLYFYWYRQILGQKVEFLVSFYNNEISEKSEIFDDQFSVERPDGSNFTLKIRSTKLEDSAMYFCASSETALLASSTDTQYFGPGTRLTVL.

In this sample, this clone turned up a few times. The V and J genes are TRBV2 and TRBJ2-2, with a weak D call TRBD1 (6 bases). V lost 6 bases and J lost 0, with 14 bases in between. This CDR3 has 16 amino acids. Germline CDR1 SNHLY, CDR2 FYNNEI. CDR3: CASSWTAPPNTGELFF. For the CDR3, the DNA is TGTGCCAGCAGCTGGACAGCGCCCCCGAACACCGGGGAGCTGTTTTTT.

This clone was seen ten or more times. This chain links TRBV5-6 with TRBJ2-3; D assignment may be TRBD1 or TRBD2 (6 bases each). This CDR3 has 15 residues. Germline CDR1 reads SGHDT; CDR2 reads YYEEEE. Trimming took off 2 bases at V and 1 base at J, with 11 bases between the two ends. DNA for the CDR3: TGTGCCAGCAGCTTACCGAGGGGGGGCACAGATACGCAGTATTTT. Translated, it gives CASSLPRGGTDTQYF.

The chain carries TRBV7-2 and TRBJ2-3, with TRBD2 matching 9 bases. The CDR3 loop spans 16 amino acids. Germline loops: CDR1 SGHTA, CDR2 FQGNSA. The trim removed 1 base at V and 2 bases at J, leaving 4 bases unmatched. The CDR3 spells CASSLGASGITDTQYF. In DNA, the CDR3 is TGTGCCAGCAGCTTAGGGGCTAGCGGGATCACAGATACGCAGTATTTT.

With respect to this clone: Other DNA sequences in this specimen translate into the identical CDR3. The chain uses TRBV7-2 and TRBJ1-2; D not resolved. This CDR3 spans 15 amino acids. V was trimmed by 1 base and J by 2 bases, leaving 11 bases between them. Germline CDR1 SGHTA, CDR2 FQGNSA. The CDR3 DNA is TGTGCCAGCAGCTTAGTGGGCGGCTCCAACTATGGCTACACCTTC. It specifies CASSLVGGSNYGYTF.

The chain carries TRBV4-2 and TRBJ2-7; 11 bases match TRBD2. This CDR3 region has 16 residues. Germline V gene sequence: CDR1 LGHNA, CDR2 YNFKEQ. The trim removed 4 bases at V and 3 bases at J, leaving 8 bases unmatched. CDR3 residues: CASSPRTSGLNYEQYF. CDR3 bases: TGTGCCAGCAGCCCCCGGACTAGCGGGCTCAACTACGAGCAGTACTTC.

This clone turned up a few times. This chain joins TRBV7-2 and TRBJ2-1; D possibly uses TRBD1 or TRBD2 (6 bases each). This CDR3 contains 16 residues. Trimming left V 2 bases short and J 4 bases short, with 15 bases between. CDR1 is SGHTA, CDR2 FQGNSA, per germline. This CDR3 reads CASSLWRGTYYNEQFF. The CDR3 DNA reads TGTGCCAGCAGCTTATGGAGGGGGACCTATTACAATGAGCAGTTCTTC.

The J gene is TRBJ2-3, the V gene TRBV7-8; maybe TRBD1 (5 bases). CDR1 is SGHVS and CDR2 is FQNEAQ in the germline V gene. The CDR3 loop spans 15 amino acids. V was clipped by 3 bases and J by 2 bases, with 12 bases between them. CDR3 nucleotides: TGTGCCAGCAGCTTCAGGGTCCCCCACACAGATACGCAGTATTTT. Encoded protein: CASSFRVPHTDTQYF. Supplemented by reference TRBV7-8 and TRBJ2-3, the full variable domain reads GAGVSQSPRYKVAKRGQDVALRCDPISGHVSLFWYQQALGQGPEFLTYFQNEAQLDKSGLPSDRFFAERPEGSVSTLKIQRTQQEDSAVYLCASSFRVPHTDTQYFGPGTRLTVL.

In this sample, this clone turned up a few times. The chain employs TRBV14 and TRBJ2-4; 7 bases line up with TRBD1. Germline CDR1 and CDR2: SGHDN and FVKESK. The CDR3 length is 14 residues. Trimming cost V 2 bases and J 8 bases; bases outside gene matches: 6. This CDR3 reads CASSQSGQRHIQYF. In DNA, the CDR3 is TGTGCCAGCAGCCAATCGGGACAGAGGCACATTCAGTACTTC.

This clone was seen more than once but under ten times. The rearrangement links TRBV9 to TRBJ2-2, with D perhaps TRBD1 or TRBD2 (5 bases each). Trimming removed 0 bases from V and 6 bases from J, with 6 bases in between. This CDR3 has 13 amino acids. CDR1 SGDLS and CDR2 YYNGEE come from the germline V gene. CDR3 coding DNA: TGTGCCAGCAGCGTAGGAGGGGCCGGGGAGCTGTTTTTT. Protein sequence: CASSVGGAGELFF.

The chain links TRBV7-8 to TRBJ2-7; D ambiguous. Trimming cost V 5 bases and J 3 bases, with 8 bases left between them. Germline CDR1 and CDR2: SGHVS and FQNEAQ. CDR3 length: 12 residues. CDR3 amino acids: CASSPTFYEQYF. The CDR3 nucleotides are TGTGCCAGCAGCCCCACCTTCTACGAGCAGTACTTC. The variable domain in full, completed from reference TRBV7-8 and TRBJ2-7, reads GAGVSQSPRYKVAKRGQDVALRCDPISGHVSLFWYQQALGQGPEFLTYFQNEAQLDKSGLPSDRFFAERPEGSVSTLKIQRTQQEDSAVYLCASSPTFYEQYFGPGTRLTVT.

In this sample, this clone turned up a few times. CDR3 in DNA: TGCAGCGTTAGAAGGGGACCTGAAGCTTTCTTT. It encodes CSVRRGPEAFF. J is TRBJ1-1 and V is TRBV29-1; TRBD1 is a possible D gene (5 bases). Per the germline V gene, CDR1 is SQVTM and CDR2 is ANQGSEA. CDR3 length: 11 amino acids. Trimming pared 5 bases from V and 6 bases from J, leaving 10 bases between.

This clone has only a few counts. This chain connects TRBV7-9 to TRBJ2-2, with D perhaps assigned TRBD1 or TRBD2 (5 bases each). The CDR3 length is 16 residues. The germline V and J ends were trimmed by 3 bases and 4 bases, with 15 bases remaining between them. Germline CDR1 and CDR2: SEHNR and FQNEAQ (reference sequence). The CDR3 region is CASSLPDFGGTGELFF. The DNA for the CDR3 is TGTGCCAGCAGCTTGCCGGACTTTGGGGGCACCGGGGAGCTGTTTTTT.